The present entry profiles one TCR beta chain with its context. The data originate from a study of blood T cell repertoires in COVID-19. Turning to the study itself: The cDNA or gDNA used as material had been derived from T cells, B-cell-depleted T cells, or PBMCs.

Sequencing used immunoSEQ multiplex PCR; TCRdb keeps in-frame clones, though not all of them. The sample lists over 85,000 clones, about 87% occurring once. The CDR3 covers 14 residues. Trimming took off 1 base at V and 6 bases at J, with 10 bases between the two ends. CDR1 SGHAT and CDR2 FQNNGV come from the germline V gene. The specimen was peripheral blood. This clonotype originated in a man aged 45-65 years with active or convalescent COVID-19. The genes are TRBV11-2 and TRBJ1-5; D is possibly TRBD1 (6 bases). The CDR3 nucleotides read TGTGCCAGCAGCTTAGCCCAGGGGAGTCAGCCCCAGCATTTT. Protein: CASSLAQGSQPQHF.